Presented here are 18 T cell receptor beta chains from one specimen sequenced in a study of blood T cell repertoires in COVID-19. The repertoire was sequenced with immunoSEQ multiplex PCR; TCRdb's copy has only in-frame clones and lacks some. The sample has more than 250,000 clones; around 84% are singletons. The sequencing sample was made of PBMCs or T cells enriched from blood (not recorded which). The receptor source for this set is a woman aged 18-30 years who had recovered from COVID-19.

The CDR3 DNA reads as TGTGCCAGCAGGCAACTAGGGGTGCACACCATATATTTT. This translates into CASRQLGVHTIYF. V gene TRBV3-1 (or the pseudogene TRBV3-2) combines with J gene TRBJ1-3, with a tentative D call TRBD1 (5 bases). The CDR3 covers 13 residues. The V and J ends lost 6 bases and 8 bases respectively, with 14 bases between them. Per germline, CDR1 LGHDT and CDR2 YNNKEL (reference sequence).

The J gene is TRBJ2-7, the V gene TRBV11-3, with D perhaps TRBD1 (6 bases). The CDR3 consists of 14 residues. CDR1 is SGHNT and CDR2 is YENEEA in the germline V gene. Trimming stripped 4 bases from V and 0 bases from J, with 10 bases between. CDR3 DNA sequence: TGTGCCAGCAGCTCCCTAGGGGGCTCCTACGAGCAGTACTTC. Translating gives CASSSLGGSYEQYF.

The chain combines TRBV6-5 with TRBJ2-5; possible D gene TRBD1, 6 bases. Germline V gene data show CDR1 as MNHEY and CDR2 as SVGAGI. CDR3 length equals 14 residues. Trimming pared 6 bases from V and 5 bases from J, leaving 16 bases between. The CDR3 here is CASRKGGSVETQYF. As DNA, the CDR3 is TGTGCCAGCAGGAAAGGGGGTTCGGTGGAGACCCAGTACTTC.

The V and J genes are TRBV5-1 and TRBJ1-1; the D gene is possibly TRBD1 (5 bases). Looked up from germline, CDR1 is SGHRS and CDR2 is YFSETQ. Trimming took 4 bases from V and 1 from J, leaving 8 bases between them. The CDR3 spans 13 residues. The CDR3 DNA sequence: TGCGCCAGCAGCCGGAGGGGGAACACTGAAGCTTTCTTT. It specifies CASSRRGNTEAFF.

The gene calls are TRBV12-3 or TRBV12-4 and TRBJ2-7; tentative D call: TRBD1 (8 bases). There are 13 residues in the CDR3. Trimming cost V 3 bases and J 7 bases, with 13 bases left between them. Written as DNA, the CDR3 is TGTGCCAGCAGTTTGCACAGGGGGGGTGAGCAGTACTTC. Translated, it gives CASSLHRGGEQYF.

This chain links TRBV5-4 with TRBJ1-5; D is possibly TRBD1 (5 bases). This CDR3 spans 15 amino acids. Germline-derived CDR1 and CDR2 are SGHNT and YYREEE (reference sequence). The V end lost 2 bases, the J end lost 0 bases, and 9 bases lay between the germline ends. The CDR3 loop reads CASSFGGLSNQPQHF. In nucleotides, the CDR3 is TGTGCCAGCAGCTTCGGGGGTCTTAGCAATCAGCCCCAGCATTTT.

The chain links TRBV14 to TRBJ2-7; 9 bases agree with TRBD1. J lost 5 bases, V lost 4 bases, and 12 bases had no gene match. CDR1 is SGHDN and CDR2 is FVKESK in the germline V gene. The CDR3 loop spans 16 amino acids. CDR3 nucleotide sequence: TGTGCCAGCAGCCTACTGCCGACAGGGGGGTACCACGAGCAGTACTTC. Protein: CASSLLPTGGYHEQYF.

This chain's CDR3 is CASSLVGAYEQYF. The CDR3 DNA sequence: TGTGCCAGCAGTTTAGTCGGAGCCTACGAGCAGTACTTC. The V call is TRBV12-3 or TRBV12-4, the J call TRBJ2-7; D not resolved. The CDR3 consists of 13 residues. Trimming left V 1 base short and J 2 bases short, with 6 bases between.

The chain links TRBV5-4 to TRBJ2-7, with D tentatively TRBD2 (7 bases). Germline V gives CDR1 SGHNT, CDR2 YYREEE (reference sequence). The CDR3 contains 14 residues. With 2 bases removed from V and 6 bases from J, the gap between germline ends came to 15 bases. CDR3 in amino acids: CASSLSGGGIEQYF. The DNA for the CDR3 is TGTGCCAGCAGCTTATCGGGGGGCGGAATCGAGCAGTACTTC.

This clone came up a few times. This chain joins TRBV11-1 and TRBJ2-7; TRBD2 aligns across 8 bases. This CDR3 has 15 amino acids. V was clipped by 5 bases and J by 3 bases; unmatched bases: 9. Germline V gene data show CDR1 as SGHAT and CDR2 as FQDESV (reference sequence). CDR3 sequence (DNA): TGTGCCAGCAGCATCCCGGGACTAGGAAGCTACGAGCAGTACTTC. It yields the protein CASSIPGLGSYEQYF.

V is TRBV19 and J is TRBJ2-1; D may be TRBD1 (6 bases). The CDR3 totals 15 residues. Deletions cut 8 bases from V and 2 bases from J, with 16 bases between. Germline CDR1 reads LNHDA; CDR2 reads SQIVND (reference sequence). The CDR3 protein is CASGAGNRAYNEQFF. DNA for the CDR3: TGTGCCAGTGGGGCCGGGAACAGGGCCTACAATGAGCAGTTCTTC. Full variable domain (remainder filled in from reference TRBV19 and TRBJ2-1): DGGITQSPKYLFRKEGQNVTLSCEQNLNHDAMYWYRQDPGQGLRLIYYSQIVNDFQKGDIAEGYSVSREKKESFPLTVTSAQKNPTAFYLCASGAGNRAYNEQFFGPGTRLTVL.

The chain couples TRBV27 to TRBJ2-7; weak D call: TRBD2 (5 bases). The CDR3 runs 13 residues. Trimming removed 6 bases from V and 8 bases from J, with 17 bases in between. Germline V gene data show CDR1 as MNHEY and CDR2 as SMNVEV (reference sequence). CDR3 in DNA: TGTGCCAGCAGGGGTTTTTTGGAGGCTCAGCAGTACTTC. It encodes CASRGFLEAQQYF.

This clone has only one observation. The rearrangement links TRBV2 to TRBJ1-2, with D perhaps TRBD1 (6 bases). The CDR3 contains 17 residues. With 2 bases removed from V and 10 bases from J, the gap between germline ends came to 26 bases. The germline V gene encodes CDR1 SNHLY and CDR2 FYNNEI. CDR3 sequence reads: CASSELGAPTAPGSYTF. In nucleotides, the CDR3 is TGTGCCAGCAGTGAACTGGGGGCGCCAACCGCCCCCGGCTCCTACACCTTC.

The rearrangement joins TRBV19 to TRBJ2-7, with 7 bases aligning to TRBD1. V shed 6 bases, J shed 1 base, and the junction held 6 bases outside the gene matches. This CDR3 region has 14 residues. Per the germline V gene, CDR1 is LNHDA and CDR2 is SQIVND (reference sequence). This CDR3 is CASSTGTVSYEQYF. The CDR3 region has the DNA TGTGCCAGTAGCACCGGGACAGTTTCCTACGAGCAGTACTTC. The full variable domain, rest sourced from reference TRBV19 and TRBJ2-7, is DGGITQSPKYLFRKEGQNVTLSCEQNLNHDAMYWYRQDPGQGLRLIYYSQIVNDFQKGDIAEGYSVSREKKESFPLTVTSAQKNPTAFYLCASSTGTVSYEQYFGPGTRLTVT.

V usage is TRBV27 and J usage is TRBJ1-2; the match to TRBD1 covers 9 bases. There are 17 residues in the CDR3. J lost 7 bases, V lost 5 bases, and 17 bases had no gene match. Germline V gene lookup returns CDR1 MNHEY and CDR2 SMNVEV (reference sequence). The CDR3 coding sequence is TGTGCCAGCAGTGCCCGTATATCCGGGACAGGGATAGGTGGCTACACCTTC. Translation gives CASSARISGTGIGGYTF.

This clone has ten or more counts. This chain links TRBV19 with TRBJ2-6; 9 bases agree with TRBD1. The length of the CDR3 is 20 residues. J lost 0 bases, V lost 3 bases, and 12 bases had no gene match. Germline CDR1 reads LNHDA; CDR2 reads SQIVND (reference sequence). For the CDR3, the DNA is TGTGCCAGTAGTATGCCTTATCCGGGACAGGGATACTCTGGGGCCAACGTCCTGACTTTC. Translation gives CASSMPYPGQGYSGANVLTF. The variable domain in full, completed from reference TRBV19 and TRBJ2-6, reads DGGITQSPKYLFRKEGQNVTLSCEQNLNHDAMYWYRQDPGQGLRLIYYSQIVNDFQKGDIAEGYSVSREKKESFPLTVTSAQKNPTAFYLCASSMPYPGQGYSGANVLTFGAGSRLTVL.

This clone came up once. The rearrangement joins TRBV7-9 to TRBJ1-1, with 7 positions matching TRBD1. Germline values: CDR1 SEHNR, CDR2 FQNEAQ (reference sequence). This CDR3 is built from 15 residues. V trimming: 6 bases; J trimming: 4 bases; junction bases outside the gene matches: 11. Written as DNA, the CDR3 is TGTGCCAGCAGTCAAATAATTTCAGGGGGCACTGAAGCTTTCTTT. Amino acids: CASSQIISGGTEAFF.

V and J are TRBV2 and TRBJ1-3; 7 bases align to TRBD1. With V trimmed by 6 bases and J by 0 bases, 5 bases remained unmatched. The germline CDR1 and CDR2 sequences are SNHLY and FYNNEI. This CDR3 has 15 amino acids. The DNA for the CDR3 is TGTGCCAGCAGGGGCGGGACAGTCTCTGGAAACACCATATATTTT. Translated, it gives CASRGGTVSGNTIYF.